These 5 T cell receptor beta chains were all obtained from the same sample, sequenced in a study of blood T cell repertoires in COVID-19. The assay was immunoSEQ multiplex PCR, and TCRdb's table has in-frame clones only and misses some. The repertoire holds around 26,000 clones, with approximately 86% as singletons. The sample consisted of peripheral blood. The receptors were sampled from a human donor in a cohort sampled during active COVID-19.

The chain uses TRBV27 and TRBJ1-3, with D possibly matching TRBD1 (5 bases). Germline loops: CDR1 MNHEY, CDR2 SMNVEV (reference sequence). The CDR3 consists of 14 residues. Trimming took 6 bases from V and 0 from J, leaving 9 bases between them. The CDR3 reads CASRTGSSGNTIYF. The CDR3 nucleotides read TGTGCCAGCAGAACAGGCAGCTCTGGAAACACCATATATTTT.

The chain combines TRBV6-5 with TRBJ1-4, with a tentative D call TRBD1 (5 bases). Trimming pared 10 bases from V and 2 bases from J, leaving 17 bases between. Germline loops: CDR1 MNHEY, CDR2 SVGAGI. The CDR3 has 15 amino acids. The CDR3 sequence: CATKVGARTNEKLFF. For the CDR3, the DNA is TGTGCCACCAAGGTTGGGGCGCGGACTAATGAAAAACTGTTTTTT.

The rearrangement joins TRBV6-1 to TRBJ1-5, with D perhaps TRBD1 (5 bases). Trimming took 3 bases from V and 2 from J, leaving 11 bases between them. Looked up from germline, CDR1 is MNHNS and CDR2 is SASEGT. The CDR3 length is 15 residues. The CDR3 sequence: CASSDRALGNQPQHF. In DNA, the CDR3 is TGTGCCAGCAGTGACAGGGCCCTAGGCAATCAGCCCCAGCATTTT.

This rearrangement joins TRBV2 to TRBJ2-5; TRBD2 might be the D (5 bases). The CDR3 runs 14 residues. From germline, CDR1 is SNHLY and CDR2 FYNNEI. The V end was cut by 7 bases, the J end by 1 base, with 13 bases between. Here the CDR3 reads CASKAQRGQETQYF. The CDR3, as DNA: TGTGCCAGCAAGGCTCAACGGGGCCAAGAGACCCAGTACTTC.

In its sample, this clone was seen once. As DNA, the CDR3 is TGTGCCTGGAGTGCGGGACACACGTCGTACTATGGCTACACCTTC. Translated: CAWSAGHTSYYGYTF. The chain joins TRBV30 to TRBJ1-2; maybe TRBD1 (6 bases). The CDR3 has 15 residues. Germline V lookup: CDR1 GTSNPN, CDR2 SVGIG (reference sequence). Trimming shortened V by 1 base and J by 3 bases, and 15 bases separated the two germline ends.